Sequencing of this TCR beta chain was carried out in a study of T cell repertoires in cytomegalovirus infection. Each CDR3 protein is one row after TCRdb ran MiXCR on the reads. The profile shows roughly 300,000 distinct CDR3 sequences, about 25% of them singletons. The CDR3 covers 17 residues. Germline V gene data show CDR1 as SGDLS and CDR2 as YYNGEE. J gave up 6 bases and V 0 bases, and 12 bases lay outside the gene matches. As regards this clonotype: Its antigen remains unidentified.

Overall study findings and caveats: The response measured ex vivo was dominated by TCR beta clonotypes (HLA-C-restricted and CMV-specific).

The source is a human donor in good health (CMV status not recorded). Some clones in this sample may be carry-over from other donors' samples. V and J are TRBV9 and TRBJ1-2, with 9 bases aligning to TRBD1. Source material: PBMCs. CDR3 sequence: CASSVGARGTGLHGYTF. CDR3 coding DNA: TGTGCCAGCAGCGTAGGAGCCCGAGGGACAGGGCTACATGGCTACACCTTC.